Presented here are 32 T cell receptor beta chains from one specimen sequenced in a study of T cells in Graves' hyperthyroidism and ophthalmopathy. Authors of the study amplified TCR beta CDR3 regions from RNA transcripts. Primed by the HTBI set, a first-round RT-PCR was run on the TCR CDR3. TCRdb reprocessed the multiplex PCR reads via MiXCR and lists one record per CDR3 protein. This sample has 550,000 to 600,000 distinct CDR3 sequences; 16% occur once, and the top ten carry 18%. The material sequenced was blood. The receptors derive from a woman aged 18-29 years with Graves' hyperthyroidism.

The chain combines TRBV20-1 with TRBJ2-3, with 8 positions matching TRBD2. The germline V gene encodes CDR1 DFQATT and CDR2 SNEGSKA (reference sequence). Trimming took 3 bases from V and 4 from J; bases not matched to a gene: 6. This CDR3 has 14 amino acids. The CDR3 protein is CSASARGGADTQYF. For the CDR3, the DNA is TGCAGTGCTAGTGCTCGGGGGGGGGCAGATACGCAGTATTTT.

V is TRBV7-2 and J is TRBJ1-3; no definite D call. Trimming took 5 bases from V and 4 from J, leaving 12 bases between them. The CDR3 is made up of 14 amino acids. Per the germline V gene, CDR1 is SGHTA and CDR2 is FQGNSA. The CDR3 bases are TGTGCCAGCAGCCCTAACCCCAACGGAAACACCATATATTTT. It is translated as CASSPNPNGNTIYF. Complete variable domain (other parts from reference TRBV7-2 and TRBJ1-3): GAGVSQSPSNKVTEKGKDVELRCDPISGHTALYWYRQSLGQGLEFLIYFQGNSAPDKSGLPSDRFSAERTGGSVSTLTIQRTQQEDSAVYLCASSPNPNGNTIYFGEGSWLTVV.

This clonotype has ten or more counts. The rearrangement uses TRBV3-1 and TRBJ2-4; 7 positions agree with TRBD2. CDR1 and CDR2 (germline): LGHDT, YNNKEL (reference sequence). The CDR3 extends over 15 amino acids. With V trimmed by 1 base and J by 8 bases, 8 bases remained unmatched. The CDR3 DNA is TGTGCCAGCAGCCAAGCGGGAGGCCGTCCTGACATTCAGTACTTC. Its protein is CASSQAGGRPDIQYF.

This clonotype was recorded many times. The chain is built from TRBV11-2 and TRBJ2-3; D gene uncertain. V gave up 6 bases and J gave up 2 bases, with 9 bases separating them. The germline gives CDR1 SGHAT, CDR2 FQNNGV. The CDR3 spans 13 residues. In nucleotides, the CDR3 is TGTGCCAGCAGGGGCGGCAACACAGATACGCAGTATTTT. Translation: CASRGGNTDTQYF.

This clonotype was observed at least ten times. This CDR3 reads CASSPRQGALSYGYTF. The CDR3 DNA reads TGCGCCAGCAGCCCGAGGCAGGGGGCTCTCTCCTATGGCTACACCTTC. The rearrangement links TRBV4-1 to TRBJ1-2, with 8 bases fitting TRBD1. The CDR3 contains 16 residues. V lost 4 bases to trimming and J lost 4 bases; unmatched junction nucleotides: 11. Germline V lookup: CDR1 MGHRA, CDR2 YSYEKL.

This clonotype was counted a few times. The CDR3 coding sequence is TGTGCCAGCAGTTTAAGGACAGGAGGACGGAACACTGAAGCTTTCTTT. Translating gives CASSLRTGGRNTEAFF. This chain uses TRBV12-3 or TRBV12-4 with TRBJ1-1; the match to TRBD1 covers 7 bases. The CDR3 contains 16 residues. The trim removed 2 bases at V and 1 base at J, leaving 7 bases unmatched.

In this sample, this clonotype turned up a few times. This rearrangement joins TRBV28 to TRBJ1-4; the D is unclear. V lost 4 bases and J 8 bases, leaving 20 bases between the germline ends. Germline lookup yields CDR1 MDHEN and CDR2 SYDVKM. The CDR3 sequence is 16 residues long. The CDR3 bases are TGTGCCAGCAGTTCCGTATTGGGAGTGGTACGGGAAAAACTGTTTTTT. Translated, it gives CASSSVLGVVREKLFF.

The sample holds many counts of this clonotype. The V and J genes are TRBV20-1 and TRBJ2-1; 7 nucleotides align to TRBD2. The junction had 7 bases not matched to a gene; V was cut back by 4 bases and J by 7 bases. Germline V gene data show CDR1 as DFQATT and CDR2 as SNEGSKA (reference sequence). The length of the CDR3 is 13 residues. The CDR3 nucleotides read TGCAGTGCTATAGGACCCGGGGGGAATGAGCAGTTCTTC. Translation gives CSAIGPGGNEQFF.

This clonotype turned up a few times. V is TRBV20-1 and J is TRBJ2-1; D is unclear. V gave up 2 bases and J gave up 2 bases, with 10 bases separating them. The V gene's germline CDR1 is DFQATT and CDR2 SNEGSKA (reference sequence). The CDR3 is made up of 14 amino acids. The CDR3 protein is CSARRAPAYNEQFF. The CDR3 region has the DNA TGCAGTGCTAGACGTGCCCCAGCCTACAATGAGCAGTTCTTC.

This clonotype has ten or more counts. This rearrangement joins TRBV2 to TRBJ1-2; perhaps TRBD1 as D (5 bases). V lost 5 bases to trimming and J lost 4 bases, with 11 bases between them. The germline V gene encodes CDR1 SNHLY and CDR2 FYNNEI. CDR3 length: 13 residues. The CDR3 is CASSSSGGYGYTF. CDR3 DNA: TGTGCCAGCAGTTCCTCGGGGGGCTATGGCTACACCTTC.

The sample holds many counts of this clonotype. The chain carries TRBV20-1 and TRBJ2-7, with 9 bases fitting TRBD1. The trim removed 3 bases at V and 2 bases at J, leaving 2 bases unmatched. CDR3 length equals 13 residues. Germline V CDR1 and CDR2: DFQATT, SNEGSKA (reference sequence). The CDR3 here is CSASGTGPYEQYF. CDR3 in DNA: TGCAGTGCTAGCGGGACAGGGCCCTACGAGCAGTACTTC.

This clonotype was counted only a few times. V usage is TRBV25-1 and J usage is TRBJ1-2; D gene unclear. The V and J ends lost 0 bases and 0 bases respectively, with 8 bases between them. This CDR3 region has 15 residues. CDR1 is MGHDK and CDR2 is SYGVNS in the germline V gene. In DNA, the CDR3 is TGTGCCAGCAGTGAATATCAGAGTTCTAACTATGGCTACACCTTC. This encodes CASSEYQSSNYGYTF.

This sequence joins TRBV9 and TRBJ1-2; D call uncertain. V lost 4 bases, J lost 0 bases, and 10 bases lay in between. This CDR3 is 14 amino acids long. The germline CDR1 and CDR2 sequences are SGDLS and YYNGEE. CDR3 in amino acids: CASSTATANYGYTF. The CDR3 coding sequence is TGTGCCAGCAGCACAGCCACCGCTAACTATGGCTACACCTTC.

The V and J genes are TRBV20-1 and TRBJ2-3; 7 bases line up with TRBD1. Germline CDR1 is DFQATT and CDR2 is SNEGSKA (reference sequence). The CDR3 totals 13 residues. Unmatched junction bases numbered 5, after V lost 5 bases and J lost 3 bases. The CDR3 DNA reads TGCAGTGCTCCAGACAGGGCTACAGATACGCAGTATTTT. Translation gives CSAPDRATDTQYF.

The chain carries TRBV18 and TRBJ1-2; 9 nucleotides match TRBD1. CDR1 and CDR2 from the germline V gene are KGHSH and LQKENI. The V and J ends lost 3 bases and 7 bases, in that order; junction bases with no gene match: 12. This CDR3 comprises 16 residues. The CDR3 region is CASSPNHTGGRVGYTF. Here the CDR3 DNA reads TGTGCCAGCTCACCCAACCACACAGGGGGCCGAGTTGGCTACACCTTC. The full variable domain, completed using reference TRBV18 and TRBJ1-2, is NAGVMQNPRHLVRRRGQEARLRCSPMKGHSHVYWYRQLPEEGLKFMVYLQKENIIDESGMPKERFSAEFPKEGPSILRIQQVVRGDSAAYFCASSPNHTGGRVGYTFGSGTRLTVV.

This clonotype showed up many times. The V gene is TRBV6-1, the J gene TRBJ1-1; the D is unclear. CDR1 is MNHNS and CDR2 is SASEGT in the germline V gene. The CDR3 loop spans 17 amino acids. Trimming stripped 6 bases from V and 0 bases from J, with 20 bases between. CDR3 amino acids: CASRRGRQPVLNTEAFF. The CDR3 DNA reads as TGTGCCAGCAGGAGAGGCAGGCAGCCCGTTTTGAACACTGAAGCTTTCTTT.

This clonotype showed up many times. The chain recombines TRBV6-6 with TRBJ2-7; 7 bases agree with TRBD2. The CDR3 has 17 amino acids. CDR1 MNHNY and CDR2 SVGAGI come from the germline V gene (reference sequence). With V trimmed by 2 bases and J by 3 bases, 13 bases remained unmatched. CDR3 residues: CASSYPDTSEDHYEQYF. The CDR3 DNA sequence: TGTGCCAGCAGTTACCCGGATACTAGCGAAGACCACTACGAGCAGTACTTC.

This clonotype was observed at least ten times. This sequence joins TRBV6-6 and TRBJ1-1; maybe TRBD1 (5 bases). This CDR3 contains 16 residues. Germline loops: CDR1 MNHNY, CDR2 SVGAGI (reference sequence). The germline V and J ends were trimmed by 0 bases and 4 bases, with 15 bases remaining between them. Here the CDR3 reads CASSYSTVMGGTEAFF. In DNA form, the CDR3 reads TGTGCCAGCAGTTACTCGACAGTAATGGGTGGCACTGAAGCTTTCTTT.

V usage is TRBV29-1 and J usage is TRBJ2-7; 9 nucleotides match TRBD1. Losses at the gene ends were 6 bases for V and 2 bases for J; bases not matched to a gene: 5. Germline V gene lookup returns CDR1 SQVTM and CDR2 ANQGSEA. This CDR3 has 13 amino acids. CDR3 DNA sequence: TGCAGCGTGGCTAACAGGGGGCCCTACGAGCAGTACTTC. Translating gives CSVANRGPYEQYF.

This clonotype appeared a few times. The rearrangement joins TRBV20-1 to TRBJ2-7, with 8 bases matching TRBD2. Germline CDR1 DFQATT, CDR2 SNEGSKA (reference sequence). J gave up 0 bases and V 2 bases, and 6 bases lay outside the gene matches. There are 15 residues in the CDR3. In DNA, the CDR3 is TGCAGTGCTAGATCAGGCGGGGGGTCCTCCTACGAGCAGTACTTC. It translates to CSARSGGGSSYEQYF.

CDR3 sequence: CSVGTNGPYNEQFF. The CDR3 nucleotides read TGCAGCGTTGGGACCAACGGACCTTACAATGAGCAGTTCTTC. The genes are TRBV29-1 and TRBJ2-1, with D unresolved. V was pared by 4 bases and J by 4 bases, with 14 bases between. The V gene's germline CDR1 is SQVTM and CDR2 ANQGSEA. This CDR3 has 14 residues.

The chain has TRBV19 and TRBJ1-1; possibly TRBD1 for D (5 bases). Germline-derived CDR1 and CDR2 are LNHDA and SQIVND (reference sequence). CDR3 size: 17 residues. V lost 1 base and J 4 bases, leaving 19 bases between the germline ends. CDR3 protein: CASSIAGRGFKGTEAFF. CDR3 coding DNA: TGTGCCAGTAGTATAGCGGGACGCGGTTTTAAAGGCACTGAAGCTTTCTTT.

This clonotype has more than one count but fewer than ten. The chain links TRBV4-3 to TRBJ2-3, with D perhaps assigned TRBD1 or TRBD2 (6 bases each). This CDR3 is 16 amino acids long. Per the germline V gene, CDR1 is LGHNA and CDR2 is YSLEER. Trimming removed 0 bases at V and 0 bases at J, with 10 bases between. CDR3 sequence (DNA): TGCGCCAGCAGCCAAGAAGGGGGGCTCAGCACAGATACGCAGTATTTT. Amino acid sequence: CASSQEGGLSTDTQYF.

This clonotype was detected only a few times. The chain links TRBV20-1 to TRBJ2-2, with a weak D call TRBD2 (7 bases). Germline loops: CDR1 DFQATT, CDR2 SNEGSKA (reference sequence). The CDR3 covers 14 residues. For the CDR3, the DNA is TGCAGCGGGAAGTGGGGGGGCGGAACCGGGGAGCTGTTTTTT. Its translation: CSGKWGGGTGELFF.

This rearrangement joins TRBV30 to TRBJ2-1; the D gene is possibly TRBD1 (6 bases). CDR1 and CDR2 (germline): GTSNPN, SVGIG (reference sequence). Deletions cut 2 bases from V and 4 bases from J, with 12 bases between. The CDR3 has 14 residues. CDR3 in DNA: TGTGCCTGGAGTCCTCTCGGACAGTACAATGAGCAGTTCTTC. Amino acids: CAWSPLGQYNEQFF. The full variable domain, in which reference TRBV30 and TRBJ2-1 provide the parts outside the CDR3, is SQTIHQWPATLVQPVGSPLSLECTVEGTSNPNLYWYRQAAGRGLQLLFYSVGIGQISSEVPQNLSASRPQDRQFILSSKKLLLSDSGFYLCAWSPLGQYNEQFFGPGTRLTVL.

The chain uses TRBV12-3 or TRBV12-4 and TRBJ1-2; a weak D match, TRBD1 (5 bases). V shed 2 bases and J shed 0 bases, with 16 bases lying between them. The length of the CDR3 is 17 residues. CDR3 in DNA: TGTGCCAGCAGTTTAAACATCGGGGGGAGGGCTAACTATGGCTACACCTTC. It yields the protein CASSLNIGGRANYGYTF.

This clonotype was picked up many times. The chain couples TRBV2 to TRBJ1-1, with D tentatively TRBD1 (6 bases). The germline CDR1 and CDR2 sequences are SNHLY and FYNNEI. The CDR3 length is 14 residues. V lost 4 bases, J lost 5 bases, and 14 bases lay in between. The DNA for the CDR3 is TGTGCCAGCAGTGGGCAGGGGAGGTGGACTGAAGCTTTCTTT. Translation gives CASSGQGRWTEAFF. The whole variable domain, remainder taken from reference TRBV2 and TRBJ1-1, is EPEVTQTPSHQVTQMGQEVILRCVPISNHLYFYWYRQILGQKVEFLVSFYNNEISEKSEIFDDQFSVERPDGSNFTLKIRSTKLEDSAMYFCASSGQGRWTEAFFGQGTRLTVV.

CDR3: CASSWDNEKLFF. The CDR3 nucleotides read TGTGCCAGCAGCTGGGATAATGAAAAACTGTTTTTT. This chain joins TRBV7-9 and TRBJ1-4; D gene unclear. The germline V and J ends were trimmed by 4 bases and 4 bases, with 4 bases remaining between them. This CDR3 is 12 amino acids long. Germline loops: CDR1 SEHNR, CDR2 FQNEAQ (reference sequence).

This clonotype was recorded at least ten times. V usage is TRBV12-3 or TRBV12-4 and J usage is TRBJ2-5, with D possibly called TRBD1 or TRBD2 (7 bases each). This CDR3 has 15 amino acids. V was pared by 6 bases and J by 5 bases, with 19 bases between. The CDR3 loop reads CASSSIGTAGETQYF. The DNA for the CDR3 is TGTGCCAGCAGCTCTATCGGGACAGCGGGGGAGACCCAGTACTTC.

This clonotype was found many times. The J gene is TRBJ2-1, the V gene TRBV7-2, with a weak D call TRBD2 (5 bases). V was pared by 3 bases and J by 9 bases, with 21 bases between. Germline V gives CDR1 SGHTA, CDR2 FQGNSA. This CDR3 contains 16 residues. This chain's CDR3 is CASSLGIGVLGGEQFF. DNA for the CDR3: TGTGCCAGCAGCTTGGGCATCGGGGTGCTGGGTGGTGAGCAGTTCTTC.

The V and J genes are TRBV9 and TRBJ2-1; 12 bases are shared with TRBD2. The V segment lost 2 bases and the J segment 8 bases; nucleotides outside the gene matches: 5. The CDR3 is 15 amino acids. Germline V lookup: CDR1 SGDLS, CDR2 YYNGEE. The CDR3 DNA reads as TGTGCCAGCAGCGTTCGGACTAGCGGGACACATGAGCAGTTCTTC. Amino acids: CASSVRTSGTHEQFF.

The rearrangement uses TRBV7-2 and TRBJ2-5; TRBD1 might be the D (5 bases). Deletions cut 6 bases from V and 2 bases from J, with 7 bases between. The CDR3 runs 12 residues. Per the germline V gene, CDR1 is SGHTA and CDR2 is FQGNSA. Here the CDR3 reads CASRPGQETQYF. CDR3 nucleotide sequence: TGTGCCAGCAGGCCAGGGCAAGAGACCCAGTACTTC.